This TCR beta chain was profiled in a study of cytomegalovirus exposure and HLA in healthy donors. Regarding the study as a whole: Most subjects' HLA-A and HLA-B alleles were reportedly predicted from TCR beta sequences. Immune exposure information available was restricted to CMV serostatus. Analysis performed later found under 20,000 TCR beta sequences associated with HLA alleles at 0.05 false discovery rate. In a later analysis, parvovirus B19, influenza, CMV and Epstein-Barr virus appeared linked to several top co-occurrence clusters.

Primers: 60 Vbeta forward and 13 Jbeta reverse. Here immunoSEQ multiplex PCR was the method, and the copy in TCRdb shows in-frame clones only, minus some. The table shows around 190,000 clones, with around 80% occurring only once. To note about this clone: Its specificity is not known.

The CDR3 extends over 17 amino acids. CDR1 and CDR2 from the germline V gene are MDHEN and SYDVKM. The J segment lost 5 bases and the V segment lost 5 bases, leaving 10 bases of the junction unmatched. The chain links TRBV28 to TRBJ1-6; TRBD1 matches 9 bases. The sample comprised PBMCs. This TCR derives from a man in his forties in good health and CMV-seropositive. CDR3 sequence (DNA): TGTGCCAGCAGTGGAGGGGGGACAGGGCTGAATAATTCACCCCTCCACTTT. Its translation: CASSGGGTGLNNSPLHF.